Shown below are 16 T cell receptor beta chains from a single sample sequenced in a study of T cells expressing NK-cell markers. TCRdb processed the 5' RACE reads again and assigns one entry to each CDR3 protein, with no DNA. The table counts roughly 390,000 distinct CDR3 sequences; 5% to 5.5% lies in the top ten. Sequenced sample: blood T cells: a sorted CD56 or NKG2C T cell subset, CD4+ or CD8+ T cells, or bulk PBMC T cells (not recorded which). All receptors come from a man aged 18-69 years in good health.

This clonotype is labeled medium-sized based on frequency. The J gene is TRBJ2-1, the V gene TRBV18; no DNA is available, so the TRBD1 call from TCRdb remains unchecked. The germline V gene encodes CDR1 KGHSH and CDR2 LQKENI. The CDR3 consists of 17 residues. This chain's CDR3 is CASSSVPQTHSYNEQFF.

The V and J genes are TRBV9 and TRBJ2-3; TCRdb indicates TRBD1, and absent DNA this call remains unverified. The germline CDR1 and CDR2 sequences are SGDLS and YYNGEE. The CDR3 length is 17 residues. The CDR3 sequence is CASSARQGGGSTDTQYF.

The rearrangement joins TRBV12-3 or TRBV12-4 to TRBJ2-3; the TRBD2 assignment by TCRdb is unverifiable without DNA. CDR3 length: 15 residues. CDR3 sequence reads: CASKVAGLSTDTQYF.

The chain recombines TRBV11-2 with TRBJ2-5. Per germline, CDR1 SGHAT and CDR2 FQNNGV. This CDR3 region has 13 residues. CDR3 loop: CASSLGPTETQYF.

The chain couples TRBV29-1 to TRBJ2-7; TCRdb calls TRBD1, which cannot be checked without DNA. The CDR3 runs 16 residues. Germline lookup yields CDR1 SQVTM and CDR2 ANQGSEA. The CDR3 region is CSVEDRTGSKSYEQYF.

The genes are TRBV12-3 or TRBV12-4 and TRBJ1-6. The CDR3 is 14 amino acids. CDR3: CASSSRVLGSPLHF.

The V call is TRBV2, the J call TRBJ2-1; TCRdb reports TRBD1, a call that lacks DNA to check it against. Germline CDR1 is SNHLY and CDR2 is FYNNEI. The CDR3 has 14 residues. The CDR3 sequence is CASSAGQGDNEQFF.

The CDR3: CSARDGYGGAETQYF. The rearrangement joins TRBV20-1 to TRBJ2-5; TCRdb's D call, TRBD1, is unchecked because there is no DNA. The CDR3 is 15 amino acids. Germline V CDR1 and CDR2: DFQATT, SNEGSKA (reference sequence).

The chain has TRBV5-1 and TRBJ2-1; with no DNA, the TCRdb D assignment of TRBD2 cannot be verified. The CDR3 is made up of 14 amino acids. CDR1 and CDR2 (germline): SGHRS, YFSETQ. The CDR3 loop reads CASSLMLGYNEQFF.

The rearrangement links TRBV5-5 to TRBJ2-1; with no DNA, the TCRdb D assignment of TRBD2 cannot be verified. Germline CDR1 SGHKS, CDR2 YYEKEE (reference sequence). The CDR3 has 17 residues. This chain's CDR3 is CASTLNPWGSGGGKQFF.

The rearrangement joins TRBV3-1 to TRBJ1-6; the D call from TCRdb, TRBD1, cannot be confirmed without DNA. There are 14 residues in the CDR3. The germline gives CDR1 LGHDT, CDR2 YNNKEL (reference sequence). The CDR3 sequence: CASSQADRNSPLHF.

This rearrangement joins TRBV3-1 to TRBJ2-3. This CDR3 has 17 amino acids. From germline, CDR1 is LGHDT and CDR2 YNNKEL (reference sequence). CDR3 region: CASSQEFVRQNTDTQYF.

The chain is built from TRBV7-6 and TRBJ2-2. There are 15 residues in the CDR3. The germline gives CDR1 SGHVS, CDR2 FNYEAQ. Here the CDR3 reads CASSLYGQNTGELFF.

The CDR3 loop is CASSHSRGPSSYNEQFF. This sequence joins TRBV4-2 and TRBJ2-1; TCRdb designates TRBD1, a call that cannot be tested without DNA. CDR1 and CDR2 (germline): LGHNA, YNFKEQ. CDR3 length: 17 residues.

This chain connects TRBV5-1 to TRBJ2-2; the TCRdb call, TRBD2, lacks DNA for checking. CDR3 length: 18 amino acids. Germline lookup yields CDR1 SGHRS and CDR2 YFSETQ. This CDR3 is CASSSSATSGGPTGELFF.

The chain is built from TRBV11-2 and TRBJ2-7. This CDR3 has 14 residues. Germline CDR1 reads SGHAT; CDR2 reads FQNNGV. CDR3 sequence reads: CASSPSGTTYEQYF.